This T cell receptor (beta chain) comes out of a study of blood T cell repertoires in COVID-19 (dated by TCRdb to about 2020). For the study in its entirety: Samples from collaborators originated in the United States, Italy and Spain and spanned both the acute and convalescent phases of COVID-19. A de-identified subject ID, COVID-19 status, age in years and sex were almost always included in the sample metadata. The material from the prospective study consisted of cDNA or gDNA derived from T cells, B-cell-depleted T cells, or PBMCs. Samples were obtained from the ongoing ImmuneRACE study (first 160 participants) and from about 1,300 subjects provided by 6 global collaborators. A freely available public database, intended as a resource for researchers studying the immune response to SARS-CoV-2, is where the repertoires were released. Where available, HLA class I and class II types were obtained from metadata supplied by the sample provider rather than from assay-based typing. Deeply sampled blood TCRbeta repertoires from subjects exposed to, actively infected with, or recovered from COVID-19 were included in the dataset. The study at large found these results: The quantity of clinical and demographic metadata differed by source and by participant and was supplied without curation.

A note on this clone: The antigen it recognizes is unknown. No clone much larger than this one lies a single base away; base qualities are absent.

Per the germline V gene, KGHDR is the CDR1 and SFDVKD is the CDR2. From the cysteine through the phenylalanine, the CDR3 covers 13 amino acids. The CDR3 DNA has 39 bases and is translated from base 1. The V and J ends are trimmed by 3 bases and 2 bases, leaving 6 bases between them. TCRbeta CDR3 regions were amplified from genomic DNA by means of the immunoSEQ Assay, a bias-controlled multiplex PCR. On the study's bioinformatics: Within the assay, amplification of reference gene primers was used to estimate how many nucleated cells each sample contained. To quantify the absolute abundance of each unique TCRbeta CDR3 rearrangement, sequence reads were collapsed and filtered. Productive Simpson clonality was computed per sample as the square root of Simpson's diversity index over productive rearrangements. This is the immuneACCESS table as TCRdb keeps it, with only in-frame sequences that have V and J called. A part of the clones is gone; compared with another copy, unresolved V genes explain less than half, and the rest is unexplained. The V and J calls and clone size are taken from that table; D and trimming were inferred from the DNA. Here the sample has some 260,000 clones; about 87% occur a single time. The ten largest clones take up around 9.6% of the sample.

In Seattle, one collaborating source enrolled patients while the infection was active and tracked those patients longitudinally over the course of disease. Whole blood was collected in K2EDTA tubes by collaborating institutions according to the institutions' own protocols. For TCRbeta analysis, collaborator samples were shipped as frozen whole blood, as isolated PBMCs, or as DNA extracted from either sample type. The receptor's source is a woman between 65 and 79 years old with COVID-19, enrolled during active disease. Input material: peripheral blood. The rearranged chain carries TRBV24-1 and TRBJ1-2, with the D gene not clear enough to name. At the DNA level, the sequence is TGTGCCACCAGTGATGCCGGGAACTATGGCTACACCTTC. Translation gives CATSDAGNYGYTF.